The 4 T cell receptor beta chains in this list originate from one sample, sequenced in a study of cytomegalovirus exposure and HLA in healthy donors. The PCR made use of 60 Vbeta and 13 Jbeta primers. Using immunoSEQ multiplex PCR, the repertoire was profiled, and TCRdb retains in-frame clones only, with some absent. The sample contains more than 85,000 clones, around 82% of which appear only once. The sequenced sample was PBMCs. These receptors originate from a woman aged 45-59 years in good health and CMV-seropositive.

As for this clone: At one of its ends the junction is not consistent with the germline gene, which may arise from a read error. J is TRBJ1-4 and V is TRBV7-9; a possible D gene is TRBD1 (6 bases). The CDR3 runs 16 residues. The germline gives CDR1 SEHNR, CDR2 FQNEAQ (reference sequence). In nucleotides, the CDR3 is TGTTCCAGCAGCTTAGGGGGGGCGGGAGAGGGTGAAAAACTGTTTTTT. This sequence encodes CSSSLGGAGEGEKLFF.

This clone was detected only a few times. This chain joins TRBV27 and TRBJ2-7; D may be TRBD1 (5 bases). In germline, CDR1 is MNHEY, CDR2 SMNVEV (reference sequence). CDR3 length: 13 residues. V was shortened by 3 bases and J by 4 bases, with 10 bases between the two germline ends. The CDR3 sequence: CASSFIQGYEQYF. CDR3 coding DNA: TGTGCCAGCAGTTTCATCCAGGGTTACGAGCAGTACTTC.

J is TRBJ1-2 and V is TRBV27; D remains ambiguous. With 5 bases removed from V and 2 bases from J, the gap between germline ends came to 9 bases. The length of the CDR3 is 13 residues. Germline lookup yields CDR1 MNHEY and CDR2 SMNVEV (reference sequence). Here the CDR3 reads CASSPRSNYGYTF. Written as DNA, the CDR3 is TGTGCCAGCAGTCCTAGATCGAACTATGGCTACACCTTC.

This sequence joins TRBV5-1 and TRBJ2-1; D gene uncertain. V shed 0 bases and J shed 6 bases, with 13 bases lying between them. Germline V lookup: CDR1 SGHRS, CDR2 YFSETQ. The CDR3 has 15 residues. CDR3 DNA sequence: TGCGCCAGCAGCTTGGGCGACTCAGTGGTCAATGAGCAGTTCTTC. Its translation: CASSLGDSVVNEQFF.